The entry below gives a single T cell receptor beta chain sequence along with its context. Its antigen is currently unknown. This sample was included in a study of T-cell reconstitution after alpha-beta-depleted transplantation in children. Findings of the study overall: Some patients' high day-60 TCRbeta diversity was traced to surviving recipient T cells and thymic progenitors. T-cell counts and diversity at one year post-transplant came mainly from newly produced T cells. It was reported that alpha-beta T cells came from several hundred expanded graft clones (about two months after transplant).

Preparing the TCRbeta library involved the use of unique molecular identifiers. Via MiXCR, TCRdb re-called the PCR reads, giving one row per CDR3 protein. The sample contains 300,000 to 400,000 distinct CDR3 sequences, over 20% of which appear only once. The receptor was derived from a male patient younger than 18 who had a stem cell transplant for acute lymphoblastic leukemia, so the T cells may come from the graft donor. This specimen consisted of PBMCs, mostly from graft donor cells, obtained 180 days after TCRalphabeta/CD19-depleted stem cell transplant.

In nucleotides, the CDR3 is TGCGCCAGCAGCTTGGACGGACACTATGGCTACACCTTC. As protein: CASSLDGHYGYTF. The chain is built from TRBV5-1 and TRBJ1-2; D unclear. V shed 0 bases and J shed 3 bases, with 6 bases lying between them. The CDR3 has 13 residues. Looked up from germline, CDR1 is SGHRS and CDR2 is YFSETQ.